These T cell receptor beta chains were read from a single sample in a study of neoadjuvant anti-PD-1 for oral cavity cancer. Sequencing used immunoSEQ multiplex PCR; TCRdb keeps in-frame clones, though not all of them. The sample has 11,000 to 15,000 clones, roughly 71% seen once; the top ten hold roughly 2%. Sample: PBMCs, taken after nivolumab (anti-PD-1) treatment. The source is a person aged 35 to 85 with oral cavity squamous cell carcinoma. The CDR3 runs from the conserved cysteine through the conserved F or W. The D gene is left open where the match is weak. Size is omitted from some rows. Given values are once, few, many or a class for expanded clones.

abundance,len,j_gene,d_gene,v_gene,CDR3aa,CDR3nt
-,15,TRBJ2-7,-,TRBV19,CASSSPGGGTYEQYF,TGTGCCAGTAGTTCTCCAGGGGGAGGCACCTACGAGCAGTACTTC
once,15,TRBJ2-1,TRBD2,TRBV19,CASSPTSEDYNEQFF,TGTGCCAGTAGTCCGACTAGCGAGGACTACAATGAGCAGTTCTTC
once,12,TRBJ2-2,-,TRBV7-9,CAQGKDTGELFF,TGTGCCCAAGGAAAGGACACCGGGGAGCTGTTTTTT
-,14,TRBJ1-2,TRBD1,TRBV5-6,CASSFRDRAGGYTF,TGTGCCAGCAGCTTTAGGGACAGGGCAGGAGGCTACACCTTC
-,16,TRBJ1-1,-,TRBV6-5,CASSYAWGGKGTEAFF,TGTGCCAGCAGTTACGCCTGGGGGGGGAAGGGCACTGAAGCTTTCTTT
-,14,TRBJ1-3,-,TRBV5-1,CASSLVGQGNTIYF,TGCGCCAGCAGCTTGGTAGGACAGGGAAACACCATATATTTT
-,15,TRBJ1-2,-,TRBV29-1,CSVEERGWADYGYTF,TGCAGCGTTGAAGAGCGGGGCTGGGCGGACTATGGCTACACCTTC
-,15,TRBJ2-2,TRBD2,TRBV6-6,CASTNAGLAGRELFF,TGTGCCAGCACTAACGCGGGGCTAGCGGGGCGTGAGCTGTTTTTT
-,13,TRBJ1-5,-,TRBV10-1,CASSGGINQPQHF,TGCGCCAGCAGTGGGGGGATCAATCAGCCCCAGCATTTT
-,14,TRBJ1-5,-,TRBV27,CASSLMAGSQPQHF,TGTGCCAGCAGTTTAATGGCAGGGAGCCAGCCCCAGCATTTT
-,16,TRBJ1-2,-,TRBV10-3,CAISEIPGGTRDGYTF,TGTGCCATCAGTGAGATCCCGGGAGGTACCCGGGATGGCTACACCTTC
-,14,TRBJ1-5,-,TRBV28,CASSSTPRYQPQHF,TGTGCCAGCAGTTCAACCCCGCGGTATCAGCCCCAGCATTTT
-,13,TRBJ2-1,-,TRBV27,CAISQSPYNEQFF,TGTGCCATCTCGCAGTCCCCCTACAATGAGCAGTTCTTC
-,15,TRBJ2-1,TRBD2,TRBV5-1,CASSLEPNREDEQFF,TGCGCCAGCAGCTTGGAACCTAACCGGGAGGATGAGCAGTTCTTC
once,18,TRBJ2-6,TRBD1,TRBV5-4,CASSVSGQGVSGANVLTF,TGTGCCAGCAGCGTATCTGGACAGGGGGTTTCTGGGGCCAACGTCCTGACTTTC
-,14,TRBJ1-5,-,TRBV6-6,CACSTGGSNQPQHF,TGTGCCTGCTCGACCGGGGGGAGCAATCAGCCCCAGCATTTT
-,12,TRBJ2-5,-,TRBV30,CAWDRNQETQYF,TGTGCCTGGGACCGAAACCAAGAGACCCAGTACTTC
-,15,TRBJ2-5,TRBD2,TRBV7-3,CASSSAGGRRETQYF,TGTGCCAGCAGCTCGGCGGGAGGGCGGCGAGAGACCCAGTACTTC
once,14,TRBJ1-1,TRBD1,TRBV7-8,CASSRTGAGTEAFF,TGTGCCAGCAGCCGGACAGGGGCGGGCACTGAAGCTTTCTTT
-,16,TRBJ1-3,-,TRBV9,CASSVYSTSSGNTIYF,TGTGCCAGCAGCGTCTACAGCACAAGCTCTGGAAACACCATATATTTT
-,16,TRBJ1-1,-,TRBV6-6,CASSLPGGVLGTEAFF,TGTGCCAGCAGCCTCCCCGGGGGTGTTTTAGGAACTGAAGCTTTCTTT
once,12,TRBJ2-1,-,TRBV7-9,CASSYGQHEQFF,TGTGCCAGCAGCTACGGACAGCATGAGCAGTTCTTC
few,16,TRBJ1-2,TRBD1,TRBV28,CASSLVLNRGNYGYTF,TGTGCCAGCAGTTTGGTATTAAACAGGGGCAACTATGGCTACACCTTC
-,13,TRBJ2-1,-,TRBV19,CASRASGYNEQFF,TGTGCGAGTAGAGCATCAGGTTACAATGAGCAGTTCTTC
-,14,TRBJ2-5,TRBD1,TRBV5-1,CASSRTGGIETQYF,TGCGCCAGCAGCCGTACAGGGGGCATAGAGACCCAGTACTTC
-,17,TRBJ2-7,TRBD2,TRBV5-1,CASSLQPPGLGGDEQYF,TGCGCCAGCAGCTTGCAACCCCCGGGACTAGGGGGTGACGAGCAGTACTTC
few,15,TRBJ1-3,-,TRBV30,CAWSVAGGPGNTIYF,TGTGCCTGGAGCGTAGCGGGGGGACCTGGAAACACCATATATTTT
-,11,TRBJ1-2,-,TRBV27,CASSSNYGYTF,TGTGCCAGCAGTTCCAACTATGGCTACACCTTC
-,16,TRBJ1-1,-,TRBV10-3,CATKARQVISNTEAFF,TGTGCCACCAAGGCTCGACAGGTGATCTCGAACACTGAAGCTTTCTTT
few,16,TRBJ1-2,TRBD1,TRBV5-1,CASRDGVLTGNYGYTF,TGCGCCAGCAGGGACGGGGTGTTGACAGGGAACTATGGCTACACCTTC
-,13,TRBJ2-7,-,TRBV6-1,CASSVRGSYEQYF,TGTGCCAGCAGTGTTCGGGGTTCCTACGAGCAGTACTTC
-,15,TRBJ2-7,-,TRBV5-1,CASSSGYRQSYEQYF,TGCGCCAGCAGCTCCGGATACAGACAGTCCTACGAGCAGTACTTC
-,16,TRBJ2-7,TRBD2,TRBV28,CASSPFSGGKDYEQYF,TGTGCCAGCAGTCCATTCTCGGGGGGGAAGGACTACGAGCAGTACTTC
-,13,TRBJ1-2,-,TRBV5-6,CASSLGTAYGYTF,TGTGCCAGCAGCCTCGGGACGGCCTATGGCTACACCTTC
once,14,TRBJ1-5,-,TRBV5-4,CASSAEGANQPQHF,TGTGCCAGCAGCGCCGAAGGAGCTAATCAGCCCCAGCATTTT
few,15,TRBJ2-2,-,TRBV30,CAWSVTSENTGELFF,TGTGCCTGGAGTGTAACCAGCGAGAACACCGGGGAGCTGTTTTTT
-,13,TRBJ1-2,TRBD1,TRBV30,CAWGGTGFYGYTF,TGTGCCTGGGGGGGGACAGGGTTCTATGGCTACACCTTC
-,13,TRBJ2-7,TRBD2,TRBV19,CASRLAGTYEQYF,TGTGCCAGTAGACTAGCGGGAACCTACGAGCAGTACTTC
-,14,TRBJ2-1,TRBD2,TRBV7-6,CACPGGGVRHEQFF,TGTGCCTGTCCCGGGGGGGGCGTCCGGCATGAGCAGTTCTTC
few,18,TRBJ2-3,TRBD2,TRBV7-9,CASSLPRASGSPTDTQYF,TGTGCCAGCAGCTTACCCCGGGCTAGCGGGAGTCCCACAGATACGCAGTATTTT
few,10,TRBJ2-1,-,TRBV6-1,CASRYNEQFF,TGTGCCAGCAGATATAATGAGCAGTTCTTC
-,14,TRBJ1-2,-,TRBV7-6,CASSEGSGGHGYTF,TGTGCCAGCAGCGAGGGGAGCGGTGGGCACGGCTACACCTTC
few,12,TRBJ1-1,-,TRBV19,CARPPVDTEAFF,TGTGCCAGGCCTCCAGTCGACACTGAAGCTTTCTTT
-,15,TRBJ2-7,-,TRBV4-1,CASSQAGAGPYEQYF,TGCGCCAGCAGCCAAGCGGGGGCGGGTCCCTACGAGCAGTACTTC
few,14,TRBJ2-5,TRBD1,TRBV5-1,CASSQGTGQETQYF,TGCGCCAGCAGCCAAGGGACAGGCCAAGAGACCCAGTACTTC
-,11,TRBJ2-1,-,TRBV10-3,CAMRLANEQFF,TGTGCCATGCGACTTGCCAATGAGCAGTTCTTC
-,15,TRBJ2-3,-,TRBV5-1,CASSLAAGVTDTQYF,TGCGCCAGCAGCTTGGCGGCAGGGGTTACAGATACGCAGTATTTT
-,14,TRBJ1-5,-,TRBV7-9,CASSIVGSDQPQHF,TGTGCCAGCAGCATAGTGGGGAGTGACCAGCCCCAGCATTTT
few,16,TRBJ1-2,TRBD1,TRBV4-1,CASSQAQDRAHYGYTF,TGCGCCAGCAGCCAGGCCCAAGACAGGGCCCACTATGGCTACACCTTC
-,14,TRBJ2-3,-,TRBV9,CASSTSRPESTQYF,TGTGCCAGCAGCACCTCCAGGCCGGAGAGTACGCAGTATTTT
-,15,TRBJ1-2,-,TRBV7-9,CASSLVVGQGGGYTF,TGTGCCAGCAGCTTAGTTGTGGGGCAGGGTGGAGGCTACACCTTC
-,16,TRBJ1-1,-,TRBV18,CASSSHILDKNTEAFF,TGTGCCAGCTCATCCCATATATTGGATAAGAACACTGAAGCTTTCTTT
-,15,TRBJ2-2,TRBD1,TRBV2,CASSGRQGDTGELFF,TGTGCCAGCAGTGGAAGACAGGGGGACACCGGGGAGCTGTTTTTT
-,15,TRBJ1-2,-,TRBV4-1,CASSHQGLVNYGYTF,TGCGCCAGCAGCCACCAGGGGCTGGTTAACTATGGCTACACCTTC
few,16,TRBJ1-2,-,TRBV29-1,CSVGVIGDRMGYGYTF,TGCAGCGTTGGAGTCATTGGGGATAGGATGGGCTATGGCTACACCTTC
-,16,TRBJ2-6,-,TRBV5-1,CASSLSTVSGANVLTF,TGCGCCAGCAGCCTCTCGACAGTGTCTGGGGCCAACGTCCTGACTTTC
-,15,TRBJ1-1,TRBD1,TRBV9,CASSGPGTVNTEAFF,TGTGCCAGCAGCGGACCCGGGACAGTGAACACTGAAGCTTTCTTT